Sequencing of this T cell receptor beta chain was carried out in a study of cytomegalovirus exposure and HLA in healthy donors. Study-level results: Sequencing probably produced one cluster of sequence variants that were highly shared. As was reported, the HLA-A and HLA-B alleles of most subjects were accurately predicted from TCR beta sequences. The authors later linked a missense DCLRE1C variant to TCR beta V- and J-gene trimming.

Healthy bone marrow donors supplied every sample. In the PCR, 60 Vbeta and 13 Jbeta primers were used. TCRdb keeps only in-frame clones here, not all; method: immunoSEQ multiplex PCR. The table lists about 120,000 clones, about 70% of them singletons. Trimming stripped 4 bases from V and 8 bases from J, with 14 bases between. There are 13 residues in the CDR3. CDR1 and CDR2 from the germline V gene are MDHEN and SYDVKM. For this clone: What it recognizes is unknown.

The sequencing input was PBMCs. The sequence came from a male donor in good health and CMV-seronegative. The chain uses TRBV28 and TRBJ1-2, with a tentative D call TRBD1 (6 bases). Here the CDR3 DNA reads TGTGCCAGCAGTTCTCCAGGGGTGGGAGGCTACACCTTC. It translates to CASSSPGVGGYTF.